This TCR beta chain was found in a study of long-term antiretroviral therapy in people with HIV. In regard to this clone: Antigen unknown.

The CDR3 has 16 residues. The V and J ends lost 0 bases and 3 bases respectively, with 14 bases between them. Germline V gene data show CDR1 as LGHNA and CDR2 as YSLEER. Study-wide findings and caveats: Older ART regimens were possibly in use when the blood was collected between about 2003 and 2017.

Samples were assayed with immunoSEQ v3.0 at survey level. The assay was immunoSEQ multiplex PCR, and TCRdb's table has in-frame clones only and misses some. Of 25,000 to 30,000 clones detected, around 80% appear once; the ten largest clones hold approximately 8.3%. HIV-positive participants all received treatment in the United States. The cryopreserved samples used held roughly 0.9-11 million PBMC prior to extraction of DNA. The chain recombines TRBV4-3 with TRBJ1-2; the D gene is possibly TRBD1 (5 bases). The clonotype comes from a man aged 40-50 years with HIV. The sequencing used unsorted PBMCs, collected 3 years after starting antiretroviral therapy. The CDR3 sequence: CASSQESTGSDYGYTF. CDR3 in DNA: TGCGCCAGCAGCCAAGAGTCTACAGGATCGGACTATGGCTACACCTTC.